This TCR beta chain was sequenced for a study of CD8 T cells in ankylosing spondylitis (dated by TCRdb to the late 2010s). General notes on the study: The study set out to find disease-linked TCR variants by profiling T cell receptor beta repertoires in ankylosing spondylitis patients and healthy donors. The whole study cohort included some 100 healthy donors and under 30 ankylosing spondylitis patients. Peripheral blood samples were taken, and synovial fluid was additionally collected from ankylosing spondylitis patients.

General study outcomes and caveats: Some motif variants had previously been reported in the synovial fluid and blood of reactive arthritis patients, which suggests shared mechanisms of disease initiation. The disease-linked clones were reported to be significantly enriched in matched synovial fluid samples from ankylosing spondylitis patients. Blood from ankylosing spondylitis patients appeared to be characterized by a TCR beta motif composed of under 10 highly homologous amino acid variants. The disease-linked clones showed a CD8+ phenotype and occurred at relatively low frequencies in peripheral blood.

V is reduced by 3 bases and J by 4 bases, leaving a spacing of 16 bases between them. CDR3 length: 16 amino acids, cysteine to phenylalanine. Just CDR3 DNA is preserved here, 48 bases in frame from base 1. According to the germline V gene, CDR1 reads SGHNT and CDR2 reads YENEEA. This clonotype has at least ten counts. Its antigen has not been determined. Per-nucleotide qualities are absent, and no much larger clonotype sits a single base away. The reads were generated on an Illumina HiSeq 2500. Quantitative 5'-RACE with molecular barcodes was used to prepare TCR beta libraries. Per the original workflow: A new computational method based on a probabilistic model of VDJ rearrangement was used to identify disease-linked TCR variants. TCRdb took the public reads, trimmed them with fastp at Q25, ran MiXCR for clone calling and kept in-frame beta chains. Identical CDR3 protein sequences are pooled into one entry, listed with their most common genes and DNA. The V and J calls shown here were made by TCRdb, not taken from the authors' results. The sample includes fewer than 250,000 distinct CDR3 sequences, with about 11% observed a single time. Of the sample, 2.5% to 3% is held by the ten largest clones.

Here the chain combines TRBV11-3 and TRBJ2-1, with an unclear D gene assignment. The material sequenced was blood, either unsorted or a sorted T cell fraction (not recorded which). The receptor was derived from a male donor with ankylosing spondylitis or in good health (not recorded which). Read as DNA, the sequence is TGTGCCAGCAGCTTGAACCCCCTAATACTATACAATGAGCAGTTCTTC. Translated, it reads CASSLNPLILYNEQFF.